The 15 T cell receptor beta chains given below trace back to one sample, sequenced in a study of Ad26.COV2.S vaccination and SARS-CoV-2 variants. Measured with immunoSEQ multiplex PCR; TCRdb has only the in-frame clones, and not every one. The sample carries some 300,000 clones, more than 70% recorded once. The treatment was: some 20 received Ad26.COV2.S at low or high dose, single or two shots; roughly five received placebo; per-sample allocation not given. Collection of the samples took place on day 63 after the first injection of vaccine or placebo. Sequenced here: peripheral blood, sampled in a trial of Ad26.COV2.S vaccine versus placebo. The receptors come from a person between 18 and 65 years old who received the Ad26.COV2.S COVID-19 vaccine or a placebo.

The rearrangement links TRBV2 to TRBJ2-3; TRBD2 agrees at 10 bases. There are 16 residues in the CDR3. With V trimmed by 5 bases and J by 2 bases, 7 bases remained unmatched. CDR1 and CDR2 (germline): SNHLY, FYNNEI. The CDR3 nucleotides read TGTGCCAGCAGTTTAGCGGGGGGCACCCTCACAGATACGCAGTATTTT. It specifies CASSLAGGTLTDTQYF.

DNA for the CDR3: TGTGCCAGCAGTGATTCTAGGATCGGCTACACCTTC. This gives the protein CASSDSRIGYTF. V usage is TRBV2 and J usage is TRBJ1-2; D is unresolved. Germline V gene sequence: CDR1 SNHLY, CDR2 FYNNEI. The CDR3 has 12 amino acids. The ends were cut back, 3 bases at V and 8 bases at J, with 10 bases in the middle.

The chain uses TRBV6-2 or TRBV6-3 and TRBJ2-3; D is unresolved. Trimming took off 2 bases at V and 6 bases at J, with 9 bases between the two ends. The CDR3 covers 13 residues. CDR1 MNHEY and CDR2 SVGEGT come from the germline V gene. The CDR3 spells CASSYPKADTQYF. For the CDR3, the DNA is TGTGCCAGCAGTTACCCTAAAGCGGATACGCAGTATTTT.

This clone was counted once. This chain links TRBV5-4 with TRBJ2-2, with D maybe TRBD2 (6 bases). The germline CDR1 and CDR2 sequences are SGHNT and YYREEE (reference sequence). V dropped 5 bases and J dropped 1 base, with 12 bases sitting between them. This CDR3 spans 15 amino acids. The CDR3 DNA is TGTGCCAGCAGAGTGGACGGGGGGAACACCGGGGAGCTGTTTTTT. Protein sequence: CASRVDGGNTGELFF. Together with reference TRBV5-4 and TRBJ2-2, the CDR3 gives the full variable domain: ETGVTQSPTHLIKTRGQQVTLRCSSQSGHNTVSWYQQALGQGPQFIFQYYREEENGRGNFPPRFSGLQFPNYSSELNVNALELDDSALYLCASRVDGGNTGELFFGEGSRLTVL.

This chain links TRBV18 with TRBJ1-6, with D unresolved. V lost 6 bases, J lost 5 bases, and 14 bases lay in between. Per the germline V gene, CDR1 is KGHSH and CDR2 is LQKENI. This CDR3 is 15 amino acids long. CDR3 region: CASSSMDGHNSPLHF. The CDR3 DNA is TGTGCCAGCTCGTCAATGGACGGCCATAATTCACCCCTCCACTTT.

V gene TRBV5-1 combines with J gene TRBJ1-2; tentatively, D is TRBD1 (6 bases). Germline loops: CDR1 SGHRS, CDR2 YFSETQ. The CDR3 loop spans 16 amino acids. V was cut by 0 bases and J by 4 bases, with 16 bases left in between. The CDR3 reads CASSLGGGGAGYGYTF. The CDR3, as DNA: TGCGCCAGCAGCTTGGGTGGTGGGGGCGCCGGCTATGGCTACACCTTC.

V is TRBV5-1 and J is TRBJ2-4, with 7 bases identical to TRBD1. This CDR3 has 14 residues. With V trimmed by 2 bases and J by 8 bases, 7 bases remained unmatched. The germline CDR1 and CDR2 sequences are SGHRS and YFSETQ. The CDR3 reads CASSFGQVGDIQYF. In nucleotides, the CDR3 is TGCGCCAGCAGCTTTGGACAGGTCGGGGACATTCAGTACTTC.

The rearrangement joins TRBV19 to TRBJ1-2; a possible D gene is TRBD1 (5 bases). CDR3 length: 14 amino acids. Germline CDR1 reads LNHDA; CDR2 reads SQIVND (reference sequence). V dropped 8 bases and J dropped 2 bases, with 15 bases sitting between them. The DNA of the CDR3 is TGTGCCAGTTTCTCTGGGGGACCCAACTATGGCTACACCTTC. As protein: CASFSGGPNYGYTF.

The chain couples TRBV5-1 to TRBJ2-7; 8 nucleotides align to TRBD1. Losses at the gene ends were 2 bases for V and 4 bases for J; bases not matched to a gene: 8. Germline assignment: CDR1 SGHRS and CDR2 YFSETQ. This CDR3 is 15 amino acids long. The CDR3 DNA is TGCGCCAGCAGCTTTAGGACAGGGACCGGGTACGAGCAGTACTTC. Translated: CASSFRTGTGYEQYF. The full variable domain, its missing parts supplied by reference TRBV5-1 and TRBJ2-7, is KAGVTQTPRYLIKTRGQQVTLSCSPISGHRSVSWYQQTPGQGLQFLFEYFSETQRNKGNFPGRFSGRQFSNSRSEMNVSTLELGDSALYLCASSFRTGTGYEQYFGPGTRLTVT.

The chain carries TRBV15 and TRBJ1-5, with D hard to call. In germline, CDR1 is LNHNV, CDR2 YYDKDF (reference sequence). The ends were cut back, 0 bases at V and 5 bases at J, with 23 bases in the middle. This CDR3 is 19 amino acids long. CDR3 sequence reads: CATSRDLQSATSLDQPQHF. CDR3 coding DNA: TGTGCCACCAGCAGAGATCTCCAATCCGCGACCTCTCTGGATCAGCCCCAGCATTTT.

The gene calls are TRBV25-1 and TRBJ1-1; the match to TRBD1 covers 8 bases. The CDR3 has 15 amino acids. V shed 3 bases, J shed 1 base, and the junction held 4 bases outside the gene matches. CDR1 MGHDK and CDR2 SYGVNS come from the germline V gene. The CDR3 sequence: CASSDLGQGNTEAFF. The CDR3 nucleotides read TGTGCCAGCAGTGATTTAGGACAGGGGAACACTGAAGCTTTCTTT.

The chain is built from TRBV3-1 (or the pseudogene TRBV3-2) and TRBJ2-1; 12 bases fit TRBD2. Looked up from germline, CDR1 is LGHDT and CDR2 is YNNKEL (reference sequence). The J segment lost 6 bases and the V segment lost 1 base, leaving 4 bases of the junction unmatched. This CDR3 contains 16 residues. The CDR3 reads CASSQALAGGRNEQFF. The CDR3 nucleotides are TGTGCCAGCAGCCAAGCGCTAGCGGGGGGGCGCAATGAGCAGTTCTTC.

The CDR3 region is CASSKNIGVQGTYEQYF. CDR3 bases: TGCGCCAGCAGCAAGAATATTGGCGTACAGGGTACCTACGAGCAGTACTTC. The genes are TRBV5-1 and TRBJ2-7, with TRBD1 as a possible D gene (6 bases). Germline CDR1 reads SGHRS; CDR2 reads YFSETQ. The ends were cut back, 4 bases at V and 2 bases at J, with 22 bases in the middle. The CDR3 loop spans 17 amino acids.

CDR3 sequence reads: CASSIDPWGETQYF. CDR3 sequence (DNA): TGTGCCAGTAGTATAGATCCTTGGGGGGAGACCCAGTACTTC. The gene calls are TRBV19 and TRBJ2-5, with D possibly called TRBD1 or TRBD2 (5 bases each). This CDR3 region has 14 residues. The germline V gene encodes CDR1 LNHDA and CDR2 SQIVND (reference sequence). With 0 bases removed from V and 5 bases from J, the gap between germline ends came to 10 bases.

This clone has at least ten counts. The V call is TRBV2, the J call TRBJ2-1; 14 nucleotides line up with TRBD2. The CDR3 covers 15 residues. J gave up 8 bases and V 6 bases, and 6 bases lay outside the gene matches. CDR1 and CDR2 from the germline V gene are SNHLY and FYNNEI. CDR3 protein: CASSGGLAGVDEQFF. DNA for the CDR3: TGTGCCAGCAGCGGGGGACTAGCGGGGGTCGATGAGCAGTTCTTC.